This T cell receptor (beta chain) originates from a study of molecular identifiers for immune sequencing clone quantification. About this clonotype: A much larger clone differs by one base, so this may be a read error.

This CDR3 is built from 13 residues. The germline V gene has CDR1 SGHAT and CDR2 FQNNGV. A single record per CDR3 protein comes from TCRdb applying MiXCR to the PCR reads. The data contain about 640,000 distinct CDR3 sequences, 15% to 20% of them singletons. Material: naive CD8+ T cells from blood, with Jurkat cell RNA spiked in. The subset was: FACS-sorted CD8+CD4-CCR7+CD45RA+ naive T cells. The chain uses TRBV11-2 and TRBJ2-5, with TRBD1 as a possible D gene (6 bases). This receptor was obtained from a human donor in good health. Some libraries in this study had Jurkat cell RNA spiked in. CDR3 amino acids: CTSSKQGQETQYF. The DNA of the CDR3 is TGTACCAGCAGCAAACAGGGCCAAGAGACCCAGTACTTC.